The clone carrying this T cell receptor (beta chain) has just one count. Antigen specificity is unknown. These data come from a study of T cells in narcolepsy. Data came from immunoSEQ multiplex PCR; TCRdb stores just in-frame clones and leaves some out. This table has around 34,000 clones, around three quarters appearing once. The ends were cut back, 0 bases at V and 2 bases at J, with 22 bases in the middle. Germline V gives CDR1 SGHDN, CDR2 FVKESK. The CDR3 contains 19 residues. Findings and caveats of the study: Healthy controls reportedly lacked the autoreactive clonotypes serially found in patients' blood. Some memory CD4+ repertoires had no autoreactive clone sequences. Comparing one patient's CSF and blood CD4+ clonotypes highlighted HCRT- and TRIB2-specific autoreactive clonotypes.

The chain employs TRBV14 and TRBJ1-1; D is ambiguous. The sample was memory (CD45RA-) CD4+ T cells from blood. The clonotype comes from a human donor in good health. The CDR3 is CASSQELSSWPGPNTEAFF. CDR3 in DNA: TGTGCCAGCAGCCAAGAACTCTCCTCGTGGCCGGGCCCTAACACTGAAGCTTTCTTT. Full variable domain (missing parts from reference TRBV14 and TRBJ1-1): EAGVTQFPSHSVIEKGQTVTLRCDPISGHDNLYWYRRVMGKEIKFLLHFVKESKQDESGMPNNRFLAERTGGTYSTLKVQPAELEDSGVYFCASSQELSSWPGPNTEAFFGQGTRLTVV.